The clone carrying this T cell receptor beta chain was seen only once. What it recognizes is unknown. Profiled with immunoSEQ multiplex PCR; TCRdb holds only in-frame clones, not every one. The table has some 68,000 clones, 80% to 90% seen once; the top ten hold roughly 4%. V was pared by 3 bases and J by 5 bases, with 11 bases between. This CDR3 contains 13 residues. Germline V gene lookup returns CDR1 SGHDT and CDR2 YYEEEE. The entry originates in a study of OX40 agonist ivuxolimab in advanced cancers. Study findings and constraints: Partial responders at 0.1-3.0 mg/kg had among the lowest clonal expansion. There was clonal expansion of CD4+ and CD8+ blood T cells by week 6 at 0.1 to 3.0 mg/kg.

The material was CD4+ or CD8+ T cells sorted from blood, obtained in a trial of the OX40 agonist ivuxolimab. This chain uses TRBV5-6 with TRBJ1-2; D remains unclear. The source is an adult with an advanced solid tumor such as melanoma, head and neck, liver or kidney cancer. CDR3 loop: CASSSLPRYGYTF. The CDR3 nucleotides read TGTGCCAGCAGCTCTTTACCGAGGTATGGCTACACCTTC.